The 10 T cell receptor beta chains below were found in one sample sequenced in a study of blood T cells in healthy people across ages. Primed by a sample-barcoded 5' primer and a J-beta primer mix, a second PCR proceeded for 7 to 11 cycles. Each CDR3 protein gets one entry after TCRdb re-called the 5' RACE reads with MiXCR. This sample yields 1,500,000 or so distinct CDR3 sequences, of which approximately 43% are seen a single time; under 5% belongs to the top ten. Sequencing was carried out using blood. These receptors were obtained from a woman between 18 and 29 years old in good health.

This CDR3 is CASSSAHYGYTF. CDR3 in DNA: TGTGCCAGCAGCTCGGCTCACTATGGCTACACCTTC. V usage is TRBV28 and J usage is TRBJ1-2; D is undetermined. The CDR3 consists of 12 residues. Trimming removed 6 bases at V and 3 bases at J, with 8 bases between. CDR1 and CDR2 from the germline V gene are MDHEN and SYDVKM.

The gene calls are TRBV4-1 and TRBJ2-7, with D maybe TRBD1 (5 bases). The CDR3 consists of 15 residues. V gave up 0 bases and J gave up 4 bases, with 13 bases separating them. Germline values: CDR1 MGHRA, CDR2 YSYEKL. The CDR3: CASSQELRQSYEQYF. In DNA form, the CDR3 reads TGCGCCAGCAGCCAAGAGCTGCGACAGAGTTACGAGCAGTACTTC.

This clonotype has a handful of counts. The genes are TRBV6-2 or TRBV6-3 and TRBJ2-1; D is perhaps TRBD2 (6 bases). The CDR3 contains 14 residues. Looked up from germline, CDR1 is MNHEY and CDR2 is SVGEGT. V lost 7 bases and J 3 bases, leaving 13 bases between the germline ends. For the CDR3, the DNA is TGTGCCAGCACGACGGGGGACGTCTACAATGAGCAGTTCTTC. Translation: CASTTGDVYNEQFF.

This clonotype has just one count. The chain is built from TRBV7-9 and TRBJ1-2; 7 positions agree with TRBD1. Trimming cost V 4 bases and J 5 bases; bases outside gene matches: 7. This CDR3 is built from 14 residues. Germline CDR1 and CDR2: SEHNR and FQNEAQ (reference sequence). As DNA, the CDR3 is TGTGCCAGCAGCTCCGTCGGCAGGGGGTATGGCTACACCTTC. This sequence encodes CASSSVGRGYGYTF.

V usage is TRBV29-1 and J usage is TRBJ2-3; TRBD2 matches at 12 bases. Germline loops: CDR1 SQVTM, CDR2 ANQGSEA. Trimming at V came to 7 bases and at J to 13 bases, leaving 12 bases not matched to a gene. The length of the CDR3 is 13 residues. The CDR3 spells CSALVLAGGTKYF. Here the CDR3 DNA reads TGCAGCGCCCTGGTACTAGCGGGAGGTACTAAGTATTTT.

This chain joins TRBV29-1 and TRBJ2-1, with D perhaps TRBD1 (5 bases). The CDR3 consists of 12 residues. Trimming took 7 bases from V and 9 from J, leaving 16 bases between them. CDR1 is SQVTM, CDR2 ANQGSEA, per germline. CDR3 DNA: TGCAGCGCCGGCTGGGCGCAGGGTGAGCAGTTCTTC. Protein product: CSAGWAQGEQFF.

This clonotype occurred once. This chain connects TRBV14 to TRBJ2-1, with a possible D match to TRBD2 (6 bases). CDR1 and CDR2 (germline): SGHDN, FVKESK. V lost 1 base and J lost 5, with 12 bases in between. The CDR3 sequence is 15 residues long. CDR3: CASSQGGEGHNEQFF. CDR3 in DNA: TGTGCCAGCAGCCAAGGGGGGGAAGGGCACAATGAGCAGTTCTTC.

The rearrangement links TRBV20-1 to TRBJ1-2; 9 bases align to TRBD1. Germline-derived CDR1 and CDR2 are DFQATT and SNEGSKA (reference sequence). This CDR3 has 12 residues. Trimming took 5 bases from V and 4 from J; bases not matched to a gene: 2. In DNA form, the CDR3 reads TGCAGTGCTGGGACAGGGTCCTATGGCTACACCTTC. Amino acid sequence: CSAGTGSYGYTF.

This clonotype was found many times. The chain has TRBV4-1 and TRBJ2-7, with a weak D call TRBD1 (5 bases). The CDR3 is 15 amino acids. Per germline, CDR1 MGHRA and CDR2 YSYEKL. Trimming took off 4 bases at V and 0 bases at J, with 13 bases between the two ends. CDR3 protein: CASSPRDRSSYEQYF. DNA of the CDR3: TGCGCCAGCAGCCCCCGAGACAGAAGCTCCTACGAGCAGTACTTC.

The chain is built from TRBV9 and TRBJ2-2; possibly TRBD1 or TRBD2 for D (5 bases each). The CDR3 is 17 residues long. Germline loops: CDR1 SGDLS, CDR2 YYNGEE. The germline V and J ends were trimmed by 3 bases and 0 bases, with 15 bases remaining between them. CDR3 DNA sequence: TGTGCCAGCAGCGACGGGGCGGCCCTTGCGAACACCGGGGAGCTGTTTTTT. The encoded protein is CASSDGAALANTGELFF.